The clone carrying this T cell receptor beta chain was seen once. Its specificity is not known. Unique molecular identifiers were in the cDNA, with template-switch universal primer binding. From the 5' RACE reads, TCRdb called clonotypes with MiXCR, one entry per CDR3 protein. The repertoire holds about 810,000 distinct CDR3 sequences, with around 12% as singletons. There are 16 residues in the CDR3. Trimming removed 5 bases from V and 7 bases from J, with 20 bases in between. Germline values: CDR1 LGHDT, CDR2 YNNKEL (reference sequence). This sample was included in a study of identical twins. Points from the study as a whole: Cross-sectional statistical analysis was relied on for the conclusions, without the same donors being followed. Researchers reported weaker excess twin sharing in beta out-of-frame sequences.

The sample was also linked to a second study, of yellow fever vaccine responses in identical twins.

This sequence originates from a woman between 18 and 30 years old in good health. Sequenced input: PBMCs. The J gene is TRBJ2-2, the V gene TRBV3-1; D possibly matches TRBD1 or TRBD2 (7 bases each). Here the CDR3 reads CASSSQWEGASGELFF. CDR3 DNA sequence: TGTGCCAGCAGCTCCCAGTGGGAGGGGGCAAGCGGGGAGCTGTTTTTT.